The 15 T cell receptor beta chains listed next were all sequenced from one sample in a study of shared clonotypes between healthy human individuals (dated by TCRdb to 2019 to 2021). Preparation of the library involved the immunoSEQ multiplex PCR assay. The immuneACCESS repertoire file appears here via TCRdb, limited to in-frame rearrangements. These files lack a portion of the clones; in checked studies, under half of the deficit traces to unresolved V genes, and the cause of the others is not known. Recorded for this sample are about 2,100,000 clones; approximately 94% of them occurred a single time. The ten largest clones capture over 1.5% of the sample. CD8 naive samples consisted of CD45RO-negative cells that were positively selected for CCR7, yielding a CD45RA+CCR7+ population without TemRA cells. The sequencing sample was made of naive CD8+ T cells from PBMCs. The cell subset or site label of this sample denotes: CD45RA+CCR7+. Source of these receptors: a man aged 18 to 29 in good health. Some clones in this sample may be carry-over from other donors' samples.

A word on this clone: Other DNA sequences of this sample code for an identical CDR3. This chain uses TRBV27 with TRBJ2-7; 10 bases line up with TRBD2. The CDR3 sequence is 14 residues long. Germline V lookup: CDR1 MNHEY, CDR2 SMNVEV (reference sequence). V lost 6 bases, J lost 4 bases, and 6 bases stayed unmatched. For the CDR3, the DNA is TGTGCCAGCAGCCCTAGCGGGAGCTTATACGAGCAGTACTTC. Protein: CASSPSGSLYEQYF.

The rearrangement joins TRBV6-6 to TRBJ1-2, with D unclear. CDR1 is MNHNY, CDR2 SVGAGI, per germline (reference sequence). V was shortened by 0 bases and J by 4 bases, with 15 bases between the two germline ends. This CDR3 is built from 16 residues. The CDR3 bases are TGTGCCAGCAGTTACTCGATCGGGCTTTCCTCCTATGGCTACACCTTC. It yields the protein CASSYSIGLSSYGYTF.

The chain has TRBV5-6 and TRBJ2-7, with D possibly TRBD2 on 6 matching bases. The CDR3 runs 15 residues. Per germline, CDR1 SGHDT and CDR2 YYEEEE. The germline V and J ends were trimmed by 4 bases and 3 bases, with 17 bases remaining between them. The CDR3 bases are TGTGCCAGCAGCCCGAGGGACTTACGCTACTACGAGCAGTACTTC. It specifies CASSPRDLRYYEQYF.

The chain couples TRBV10-3 to TRBJ1-1; tentatively, D is TRBD1 (6 bases). CDR1 is ENHRY and CDR2 is SYGVKD in the germline V gene. Trimming shortened V by 7 bases and J by 4 bases, and 13 bases separated the two germline ends. The CDR3 spans 13 residues. CDR3 DNA: TGTGCCATCAACAGGGAGGGGAGCACTGAAGCTTTCTTT. Protein: CAINREGSTEAFF.

The CDR3 reads CASSPRLGRVETQYF. The DNA for the CDR3 is TGTGCCAGCAGCCCCAGACTCGGGAGGGTTGAGACCCAGTACTTC. The chain is built from TRBV7-6 and TRBJ2-5, with 8 bases identical to TRBD2. V shed 5 bases, J shed 5 bases, and the junction held 10 bases outside the gene matches. This CDR3 is 15 amino acids long. CDR1 and CDR2 from the germline V gene are SGHVS and FNYEAQ.

This chain uses TRBV7-8 with TRBJ2-7; 13 positions agree with TRBD2. The CDR3 has 17 amino acids. Germline V gives CDR1 SGHVS, CDR2 FQNEAQ. The junction had 10 bases not matched to a gene; V was cut back by 3 bases and J by 5 bases. The CDR3: CASSLGGGLAGVNEQYF. The CDR3 region has the DNA TGTGCCAGCAGCTTGGGGGGAGGACTAGCGGGAGTAAACGAGCAGTACTTC.

The chain has TRBV9 and TRBJ1-1, with 8 bases matching TRBD1. The trim removed 4 bases at V and 6 bases at J, leaving 8 bases unmatched. Germline assignment: CDR1 SGDLS and CDR2 YYNGEE. This CDR3 has 14 residues. DNA for the CDR3: TGTGCCAGCAGCCGGGGAGACAGGGGTCCTGAAGCTTTCTTT. It translates to CASSRGDRGPEAFF. The entire variable domain, with the rest obtained from reference TRBV9 and TRBJ1-1, is as follows: DSGVTQTPKHLITATGQRVTLRCSPRSGDLSVYWYQQSLDQGLQFLIQYYNGEERAKGNILERFSAQQFPDLHSELNLSSLELGDSALYFCASSRGDRGPEAFFGQGTRLTVV.

The chain has TRBV28 and TRBJ2-7; 8 bases align to TRBD1. The CDR3 consists of 14 residues. V shed 8 bases and J 0 bases; nucleotides not matched to a gene: 6. Germline V gives CDR1 MDHEN, CDR2 SYDVKM. The CDR3 DNA reads TGTGCCAGCGGAACGGACAGGGACTCCTACGAGCAGTACTTC. It yields the protein CASGTDRDSYEQYF.

The chain couples TRBV19 to TRBJ1-5, with D unclear. This CDR3 is 15 amino acids long. Trimming cost V 3 bases and J 6 bases, with 15 bases left between them. In germline, CDR1 is LNHDA, CDR2 SQIVND (reference sequence). The CDR3 DNA sequence: TGTGCCAGTAGTATCCCGGGAGGGAGTGTTCAGCCCCAGCATTTT. It codes for CASSIPGGSVQPQHF. Variable domain in full (rest from reference TRBV19 and TRBJ1-5): DGGITQSPKYLFRKEGQNVTLSCEQNLNHDAMYWYRQDPGQGLRLIYYSQIVNDFQKGDIAEGYSVSREKKESFPLTVTSAQKNPTAFYLCASSIPGGSVQPQHFGDGTRLSIL.

V and J are TRBV13 and TRBJ2-7; the match to TRBD1 covers 10 bases. Looked up from germline, CDR1 is PRHDT and CDR2 is FYEKMQ (reference sequence). The V segment lost 2 bases and the J segment 5 bases; nucleotides outside the gene matches: 6. This CDR3 is 15 amino acids long. The CDR3 here is CASSLSGTGVHEQYF. The DNA of the CDR3 is TGTGCCAGCAGCTTATCCGGGACAGGGGTCCACGAGCAGTACTTC.

The chain has TRBV7-8 and TRBJ1-5, with a weak D call TRBD1 (6 bases). V was cut by 5 bases and J by 6 bases, with 23 bases left in between. The germline V gene encodes CDR1 SGHVS and CDR2 FQNEAQ. The CDR3 extends over 17 amino acids. This chain's CDR3 is CASSPRTVVKKSQPQHF. The CDR3 bases are TGTGCCAGCAGCCCAAGGACAGTCGTGAAGAAGAGTCAGCCCCAGCATTTT. Variable domain in full (rest from reference TRBV7-8 and TRBJ1-5): GAGVSQSPRYKVAKRGQDVALRCDPISGHVSLFWYQQALGQGPEFLTYFQNEAQLDKSGLPSDRFFAERPEGSVSTLKIQRTQQEDSAVYLCASSPRTVVKKSQPQHFGDGTRLSIL.

CDR3: CASSLTAVYGYTF. CDR3 sequence (DNA): TGTGCCAGCAGCTTGACAGCGGTCTATGGCTACACCTTC. The chain has TRBV5-6 and TRBJ1-2, with D uncertain. Trimming removed 1 base at V and 4 bases at J, with 8 bases between. The CDR3 is 13 residues long. Germline values: CDR1 SGHDT, CDR2 YYEEEE.

The V call is TRBV7-8, the J call TRBJ1-5; 9 positions match TRBD1. V lost 2 bases to trimming and J lost 7 bases; unmatched junction nucleotides: 9. The CDR3 runs to 16 residues. Germline V gives CDR1 SGHVS, CDR2 FQNEAQ. Written as DNA, the CDR3 is TGTGCCAGCAGCTTACTCTGGACAGGGGCTCAACAGCCCCAGCATTTT. This translates into CASSLLWTGAQQPQHF.

The chain has TRBV4-3 and TRBJ2-5; weak D call: TRBD2 (6 bases). This CDR3 is built from 16 residues. V was pared by 3 bases and J by 5 bases, with 19 bases between. Looked up from germline, CDR1 is LGHNA and CDR2 is YSLEER. The CDR3 nucleotides read TGCGCCAGCAGCCAGCTTACCGGAGGGCCCAGGGAGACCCAGTACTTC. Translating it yields CASSQLTGGPRETQYF.

The J gene is TRBJ1-5, the V gene TRBV18; D gene ambiguous. The V gene lost 0 bases and the J gene lost 0 bases, with 15 bases spanning the gap. Germline V gene data show CDR1 as KGHSH and CDR2 as LQKENI. There are 18 residues in the CDR3. Written as DNA, the CDR3 is TGTGCCAGCTCACCACCTGGACCCGTCGGATTTAGCAATCAGCCCCAGCATTTT. Translating gives CASSPPGPVGFSNQPQHF.